This entry lists 16 T cell receptor beta chains sequenced from one sample in a study of cytomegalovirus exposure and HLA in healthy donors. In the PCR, 60 Vbeta and 13 Jbeta primers were used. Assay used: immunoSEQ multiplex PCR; TCRdb lists only in-frame clones, some missing. This sample's table has roughly 40,000 clones. Specimen: PBMCs. Receptor source: a man younger than 45 in good health and CMV-seronegative.

The genes are TRBV5-1 and TRBJ2-3; no clear D gene. Trimming cost V 4 bases and J 4 bases, with 16 bases left between them. Germline V gene data show CDR1 as SGHRS and CDR2 as YFSETQ. This CDR3 spans 15 amino acids. CDR3 protein: CASSPLRLGADTQYF. The CDR3 DNA sequence: TGCGCCAGCAGCCCGCTGCGGCTAGGCGCAGATACGCAGTATTTT.

CDR3 coding DNA: TGTGCCAGCAGTCCTGGACAGCTCTATGGCTACACCTTC. It yields the protein CASSPGQLYGYTF. This chain joins TRBV6-5 and TRBJ1-2, with a possible D match to TRBD1 (6 bases). V gave up 5 bases and J gave up 4 bases, with 11 bases separating them. The length of the CDR3 is 13 residues. Germline values: CDR1 MNHEY, CDR2 SVGAGI.

J is TRBJ2-1 and V is TRBV4-3; D remains ambiguous. The germline V gene encodes CDR1 LGHNA and CDR2 YSLEER. V lost 0 bases and J lost 8, with 11 bases in between. The CDR3 covers 14 residues. CDR3 sequence reads: CASSQDLEAHEQFF. The CDR3 nucleotides read TGCGCCAGCAGCCAAGATCTTGAGGCACATGAGCAGTTCTTC.

This sequence joins TRBV5-1 and TRBJ1-1; 7 bases align to TRBD1. V lost 3 bases to trimming and J lost 3 bases; unmatched junction nucleotides: 5. Germline CDR1 SGHRS, CDR2 YFSETQ. The CDR3 has 14 residues. The CDR3 DNA is TGCGCCAGCAGCTACACAGGGGTGGACACTGAAGCTTTCTTT. Its protein is CASSYTGVDTEAFF.

The chain is built from TRBV7-2 and TRBJ1-2; no definite D call. CDR3 length: 14 residues. Trimming pared 4 bases from V and 5 bases from J, leaving 14 bases between. The germline gives CDR1 SGHTA, CDR2 FQGNSA. The CDR3 region is CASSSLPTAYGYTF. CDR3 nucleotide sequence: TGTGCCAGCAGCTCCCTCCCTACTGCTTATGGCTACACCTTC.

The rearrangement links TRBV30 to TRBJ2-1, with 10 nucleotides matching TRBD2. This CDR3 contains 13 residues. Germline CDR1 reads GTSNPN; CDR2 reads SVGIG (reference sequence). Germline trimming cut 2 bases from V and 6 bases from J; bases unmatched to any gene: 1. The CDR3: CAWSTSGINEQFF. In DNA, the CDR3 is TGTGCCTGGAGTACTAGCGGGATCAATGAGCAGTTCTTC.

This rearrangement joins TRBV4-2 to TRBJ2-7; 8 bases fit TRBD2. Trimming removed 0 bases from V and 2 bases from J; junction bases left unmatched: 6. From germline, CDR1 is LGHNA and CDR2 YNFKEQ. The length of the CDR3 is 16 residues. The CDR3 protein is CASSQDASLAAYEQYF. As DNA, the CDR3 is TGTGCCAGCAGCCAAGATGCGTCACTAGCGGCCTACGAGCAGTACTTC.

The V gene is TRBV25-1, the J gene TRBJ2-3; 9 bases align to TRBD2. V shed 7 bases and J 5 bases; nucleotides not matched to a gene: 10. Germline V gene data show CDR1 as MGHDK and CDR2 as SYGVNS. The CDR3 consists of 15 residues. Written as DNA, the CDR3 is TGTGCCAGCACCCCCCCGCGGGAGGGCCTAGATACGCAGTATTTT. Its translation is CASTPPREGLDTQYF.

V usage is TRBV20-1 and J usage is TRBJ2-7; a weak D match, TRBD2 (6 bases). CDR1 DFQATT and CDR2 SNEGSKA come from the germline V gene (reference sequence). The length of the CDR3 is 8 residues. The CDR3 region is CFGGEQYF. CDR3 DNA sequence: TGCTTCGGGGGCGAGCAGTACTTC.

The gene calls are TRBV5-1 and TRBJ1-1; no reliable D call. V was clipped by 5 bases and J by 0 bases, with 11 bases between them. The CDR3 extends over 14 amino acids. Germline assignment: CDR1 SGHRS and CDR2 YFSETQ. CDR3 amino acids: CASSYSNLNTEAFF. DNA of the CDR3: TGCGCCAGCAGTTATAGCAACCTGAACACTGAAGCTTTCTTT.

This chain uses TRBV5-1 with TRBJ2-7; 7 bases agree with TRBD1. The CDR3 has 15 amino acids. The V segment lost 2 bases and the J segment 2 bases; nucleotides outside the gene matches: 7. Germline CDR1 and CDR2: SGHRS and YFSETQ. For the CDR3, the DNA is TGCGCCAGCAGCTTTCCGGACAGGTCAGCCTACGAGCAGTACTTC. Translated, it gives CASSFPDRSAYEQYF.

This sequence joins TRBV29-1 and TRBJ2-5; unclear D gene. The CDR3 loop spans 14 amino acids. Germline CDR1 and CDR2: SQVTM and ANQGSEA. V dropped 1 base and J dropped 1 base, with 10 bases sitting between them. This chain's CDR3 is CSVEGAPSQETQYF. Written as DNA, the CDR3 is TGCAGCGTTGAAGGGGCCCCTTCCCAAGAGACCCAGTACTTC.

The CDR3 is CASSPLGGSYEQYF. For the CDR3, the DNA is TGCGCCAGCAGCCCCCTCGGCGGGAGCTACGAGCAGTACTTC. The chain is built from TRBV4-1 and TRBJ2-7; 7 bases are shared with TRBD2. Germline-derived CDR1 and CDR2 are MGHRA and YSYEKL. V was clipped by 4 bases and J by 3 bases; unmatched bases: 6. The CDR3 totals 14 residues.

The chain combines TRBV4-3 with TRBJ2-1; possible D gene TRBD2, 5 bases. The CDR3 covers 13 residues. V gave up 1 base and J gave up 10 bases, with 11 bases separating them. In germline, CDR1 is LGHNA, CDR2 YSLEER. CDR3 amino acids: CASSQGLGGEQFF. The DNA of the CDR3 is TGCGCCAGCAGCCAAGGGCTAGGAGGCGAGCAGTTCTTC.

This chain joins TRBV25-1 and TRBJ2-1, with TRBD2 matching 13 bases. V lost 9 bases, J lost 3 bases, and 8 bases stayed unmatched. CDR1 is MGHDK, CDR2 SYGVNS, per germline. The CDR3 is 16 residues long. This CDR3 is CASSGLAGAHYNEQFF. The CDR3 DNA follows: TGTGCCAGTTCCGGACTAGCGGGAGCTCACTACAATGAGCAGTTCTTC.

The chain joins TRBV5-1 to TRBJ2-1; no definite D call. This CDR3 is built from 12 residues. Germline assignment: CDR1 SGHRS and CDR2 YFSETQ. Trimming left V 1 base short and J 6 bases short, with 5 bases between. As DNA, the CDR3 is TGCGCCAGCAGCTTGATCGGCAATGAGCAGTTCTTC. Amino acids: CASSLIGNEQFF.